Presented here are 20 T cell receptor beta chains from one specimen sequenced in a study of identical twins. TCRdb processed the 5' RACE reads anew with MiXCR; each CDR3 protein has one entry. The repertoire holds about 890,000 distinct CDR3 sequences, with about 12% as singletons. A further study also used this sample, focusing on yellow fever vaccine responses in identical twins.

The sequencing input was PBMCs. These receptor sequences come from a woman aged 18-35 years in good health.

The chain uses TRBV7-6 and TRBJ1-2, with TRBD1 matching over 8 bases. In germline, CDR1 is SGHVS, CDR2 FNYEAQ. With V trimmed by 1 base and J by 4 bases, 8 bases remained unmatched. The CDR3 has 16 amino acids. This CDR3 reads CASSLGGQGLGYGYTF. In nucleotides, the CDR3 is TGTGCCAGCAGCTTAGGTGGACAGGGTCTGGGCTATGGCTACACCTTC.

The chain has TRBV27 and TRBJ2-1, with TRBD1 as a possible D gene (6 bases). The CDR3 is 13 amino acids. Between the trimmed V and J ends, which lost 6 bases and 4 bases, there was a span of 10 bases. In germline, CDR1 is MNHEY, CDR2 SMNVEV (reference sequence). The DNA for the CDR3 is TGTGCCAGCAGGACAGGCCCATACAATGAGCAGTTCTTC. Protein sequence: CASRTGPYNEQFF.

The J gene is TRBJ1-1, the V gene TRBV20-1; 7 bases fit TRBD1. V shed 4 bases and J 8 bases; nucleotides not matched to a gene: 7. The germline V gene encodes CDR1 DFQATT and CDR2 SNEGSKA (reference sequence). CDR3 length equals 12 residues. The CDR3 spells CSANRQGYEAFF. CDR3 DNA sequence: TGCAGTGCTAACAGACAGGGTTACGAAGCTTTCTTT.

The chain has TRBV20-1 and TRBJ2-7; D not resolved. The CDR3 covers 14 residues. Looked up from germline, CDR1 is DFQATT and CDR2 is SNEGSKA (reference sequence). Trimming stripped 2 bases from V and 3 bases from J, with 14 bases between. The CDR3 loop is CSARQSADDYEQYF. The CDR3 DNA reads as TGCAGTGCTAGACAGTCCGCTGATGACTACGAGCAGTACTTC.

This chain joins TRBV20-1 and TRBJ2-7; 8 positions agree with TRBD1. Germline-derived CDR1 and CDR2 are DFQATT and SNEGSKA (reference sequence). V shed 3 bases and J 6 bases; nucleotides not matched to a gene: 10. The CDR3 runs to 14 residues. The CDR3 reads CSASRWGQEGEQYF. The DNA for the CDR3 is TGCAGTGCTAGTCGGTGGGGACAGGAAGGCGAGCAGTACTTC.

This chain connects TRBV5-1 to TRBJ1-1; D is undetermined. V gave up 1 base and J gave up 0 bases, with 16 bases separating them. This CDR3 spans 17 amino acids. CDR1 is SGHRS and CDR2 is YFSETQ in the germline V gene. The CDR3 reads CASSLTGVGGLNTEAFF. CDR3 DNA: TGCGCCAGCAGCTTGACTGGGGTAGGAGGCTTGAACACTGAAGCTTTCTTT.

The rearrangement joins TRBV28 to TRBJ1-4; tentatively, D is TRBD1 (6 bases). Per the germline V gene, CDR1 is MDHEN and CDR2 is SYDVKM. The CDR3 covers 15 residues. Trimming removed 5 bases from V and 6 bases from J, with 16 bases in between. The CDR3 is CASSEKGQRDEKLFF. The CDR3 coding sequence is TGTGCCAGCAGTGAAAAGGGACAAAGGGATGAAAAACTGTTTTTT.

This sequence joins TRBV6-1 and TRBJ2-2; D uncertain. Trimming removed 7 bases from V and 8 bases from J, with 23 bases in between. CDR1 MNHNS and CDR2 SASEGT come from the germline V gene. This CDR3 spans 16 amino acids. The CDR3 nucleotides read TGTGCCAGCACACTACAAGGCCCCTTGGCTACGGGGGAGCTGTTTTTT. Translating gives CASTLQGPLATGELFF.

This clonotype came up many times. The chain couples TRBV5-1 to TRBJ2-1; no clear D. The CDR3 contains 15 residues. V was pared by 5 bases and J by 2 bases, with 14 bases between. CDR1 SGHRS and CDR2 YFSETQ come from the germline V gene. CDR3 coding DNA: TGCGCCAGCAGGTTTAGTAAGCCCCCCTACAATGAGCAGTTCTTC. It specifies CASRFSKPPYNEQFF.

The chain has TRBV20-1 and TRBJ2-1; possibly TRBD2 for D (5 bases). The length of the CDR3 is 17 residues. The V end was cut by 0 bases, the J end by 0 bases, with 15 bases between. From germline, CDR1 is DFQATT and CDR2 SNEGSKA (reference sequence). The CDR3, as DNA: TGCAGTGCTAGAGACGGTAAGACTACAAGCTCCTACAATGAGCAGTTCTTC. It translates to CSARDGKTTSSYNEQFF.

This clonotype has at least ten counts. This rearrangement joins TRBV18 to TRBJ2-1, with 7 bases matching TRBD1. Germline assignment: CDR1 KGHSH and CDR2 LQKENI. The CDR3 loop spans 16 amino acids. After removal of 1 base from V and 0 bases from J, the junction contained 3 bases not matched to a gene. CDR3 DNA: TGTGCCAGCTCACCACGGGGACAGAGCTCCTACAATGAGCAGTTCTTC. Amino acids: CASSPRGQSSYNEQFF.

This chain uses TRBV2 with TRBJ2-2, with D hard to call. V gave up 4 bases and J gave up 6 bases, with 15 bases separating them. The germline V gene has CDR1 SNHLY and CDR2 FYNNEI. There are 15 residues in the CDR3. For the CDR3, the DNA is TGTGCCAGCAGTGTCCTTCCCCCGCCGGCCGGGGAGCTGTTTTTT. It yields the protein CASSVLPPPAGELFF.

In this sample, this clonotype turned up many times. One end of the junction does not line up with germline, which may come from a read error. This chain joins TRBV5-1 and TRBJ2-6; no definite D call. The CDR3 runs to 14 residues. Germline loops: CDR1 SGHRS, CDR2 YFSETQ. Written as DNA, the CDR3 is TGTGCCAGCAGTTTATCGTCTGGGGCCAACGTCCTGACTTTC. Protein: CASSLSSGANVLTF.

This chain connects TRBV6-1 to TRBJ1-2, with D hard to call. CDR1 and CDR2 from the germline V gene are MNHNS and SASEGT. The ends were cut back, 6 bases at V and 3 bases at J, with 11 bases in the middle. This CDR3 contains 13 residues. In DNA, the CDR3 is TGTGCCAGCAGCCCGCTTCTTTACTATGGCTACACCTTC. Translating it yields CASSPLLYYGYTF.

This clonotype was seen only a few times. This chain joins TRBV3-1 and TRBJ2-2; 10 bases line up with TRBD2. Germline V gene lookup returns CDR1 LGHDT and CDR2 YNNKEL (reference sequence). This CDR3 is 17 amino acids long. After removal of 1 base from V and 5 bases from J, the junction contained 7 bases not matched to a gene. The CDR3 spells CASSQGFGLADTGELFF. DNA for the CDR3: TGTGCCAGCAGCCAAGGGTTCGGACTAGCGGATACCGGGGAGCTGTTTTTT.

This clonotype came up a few times. The rearrangement links TRBV12-3 or TRBV12-4 to TRBJ1-1; no firm D call. The germline V and J ends were trimmed by 6 bases and 0 bases, with 8 bases remaining between them. The CDR3 is 13 residues long. CDR3 coding DNA: TGTGCCAGCAGGCCTTCGGTGAACACTGAAGCTTTCTTT. As protein: CASRPSVNTEAFF.

The CDR3, as DNA: TGTGCCAGTAGTTCCCATTCATCTGGCCGACCCCGGGGGTACGAGCAGTACGTC. It yields the protein CASSSHSSGRPRGYEQYV. The chain uses TRBV19 and TRBJ2-7; maybe TRBD2 (6 bases). The CDR3 loop spans 18 amino acids. V lost 5 bases to trimming and J lost 4 bases, with 27 bases between them. The germline CDR1 and CDR2 sequences are LNHDA and SQIVND (reference sequence).

This chain joins TRBV7-2 and TRBJ1-4; weak D call: TRBD1 (6 bases). CDR3 length: 16 residues. Germline V gives CDR1 SGHTA, CDR2 FQGNSA. With 5 bases removed from V and 6 bases from J, the gap between germline ends came to 19 bases. The CDR3, as DNA: TGTGCCAGCAGCGCACCTACAGGGAGGATTGATGAAAAACTGTTTTTT. The encoded protein is CASSAPTGRIDEKLFF. The entire variable domain, with the rest obtained from reference TRBV7-2 and TRBJ1-4, is as follows: GAGVSQSPSNKVTEKGKDVELRCDPISGHTALYWYRQSLGQGLEFLIYFQGNSAPDKSGLPSDRFSAERTGGSVSTLTIQRTQQEDSAVYLCASSAPTGRIDEKLFFGSGTQLSVL.

V is TRBV5-1 and J is TRBJ2-1; TRBD2 matches at 10 bases. The germline gives CDR1 SGHRS, CDR2 YFSETQ. The V gene end was trimmed by 4 bases and the J gene end by 6 bases; junction bases not matched to a gene: 7. The CDR3 is 15 amino acids. CDR3 protein: CASSSSGGLFNEQFF. The CDR3 DNA reads as TGCGCCAGCAGCAGTAGCGGGGGGTTGTTCAATGAGCAGTTCTTC.

This clonotype has a count of ten or more. J is TRBJ2-7 and V is TRBV3-1, with D unclear. This CDR3 has 13 amino acids. Germline CDR1 reads LGHDT; CDR2 reads YNNKEL (reference sequence). Trimming removed 1 base at V and 3 bases at J, with 7 bases between. CDR3 amino acids: CASSQGIGYEQYF. The CDR3 nucleotides are TGTGCCAGCAGCCAAGGAATAGGCTACGAGCAGTACTTC.